This is a list of T cell receptor beta chains from one sample in a study of T cell repertoires in cytomegalovirus infection. TCRdb reprocessed the reads via MiXCR and lists one record per CDR3 protein. The sample has 150,000 or so distinct CDR3 sequences, 17% seen once; the top ten hold roughly 20%. Sample: CD8+ T cells from PBMCs. The receptors come from a human donor in good health (CMV status not recorded). Some clones in this sample may be carry-over from other donors' samples. Each CDR3 is given with its conserved first and last residue. The D gene is left open where the match is weak.

CASSIGASDTQYF	TRBV7-3	-
CASGHMNTEAFF	TRBV6-8	-
CASRPTQNTEAFF	TRBV27	-
CATGDGSGANVLTF	TRBV19	-
CAEARGGELFF	TRBV7-8	-
CASSYSDTGSEVNVLTF	TRBV6-2/TRBV6-3	-
CASSFRYEQYF	TRBV28	-
CASSQAGTGVYGYTF	TRBV4-3	TRBD1
CASSLATGSSSYNSPLHF	TRBV12-3/TRBV12-4	-
CASSRTGTATAYEQYF	TRBV7-9	TRBD1
CASSYPDGDTQYF	TRBV6-6	-
CASSYLARGFEAFF	TRBV6-2/TRBV6-3	TRBD1
CASGSGYTEAFF	TRBV12-5	-
CASSFVAGTTYEQYF	TRBV7-9	TRBD2
CASSLAGVIKRDNEQFF	TRBV11-1	-
CASSGGLEAFF	TRBV7-9	-
CASSLRGDSPLHF	TRBV11-2	-
CASSDGSLTYEQYF	TRBV7-2	-
CASSLGGREQYF	TRBV28	TRBD1
CASSLDRAQNEQFF	TRBV5-5	-
CSVEPSQIQETQYF	TRBV29-1	-
CASSLSGGGDIQYF	TRBV7-9	TRBD2